Below, 4 T cell receptor beta chains from the same sample are listed, as sequenced in a study of cytomegalovirus exposure and HLA in healthy donors. PCR primers comprised 60 Vbeta and 13 Jbeta primers. TCRdb's table, derived via immunoSEQ multiplex PCR, lists solely in-frame clones and lacks some. In the table there are fewer than 150,000 clones, 80% of which are singletons. The sample taken for sequencing was PBMCs. These receptors were collected from a female donor in good health and CMV-seropositive.

The J gene is TRBJ1-4, the V gene TRBV4-1, with D tentatively TRBD1 (6 bases). V was cut by 0 bases and J by 3 bases, with 8 bases left in between. The CDR3 spans 15 residues. Germline V gene data show CDR1 as MGHRA and CDR2 as YSYEKL. CDR3 sequence reads: CASSQEGAANEKLFF. CDR3 coding DNA: TGCGCCAGCAGCCAAGAGGGGGCAGCTAATGAAAAACTGTTTTTT.

This chain joins TRBV19 and TRBJ2-1, with TRBD1 matching 10 bases. Trimming took 9 bases from V and 4 from J; bases not matched to a gene: 9. Germline V gives CDR1 LNHDA, CDR2 SQIVND (reference sequence). The CDR3 spans 15 residues. CDR3 nucleotide sequence: TGTGCCAGCCGTATATCGGGACAGGGGTACAATGAGCAGTTCTTC. Encoded protein: CASRISGQGYNEQFF.

This clone has a single count. The chain employs TRBV9 and TRBJ2-2, with D hard to call. This CDR3 is 14 amino acids long. Deletions cut 0 bases from V and 7 bases from J, with 10 bases between. CDR1 and CDR2 from the germline V gene are SGDLS and YYNGEE. The CDR3 spells CASSVDAASGELFF. The CDR3 DNA is TGTGCCAGCAGCGTAGACGCGGCCAGCGGGGAGCTGTTTTTT.

The chain recombines TRBV1 with TRBJ2-5; TRBD2, as called in the table, went unchecked against the DNA. TRBV1 is annotated as a pseudogene. CDR3 size: 16 residues. CDR3 DNA sequence: TGCACCAGCAGCCTTCCCCCCGGGGGGCGTAGAGAGACCCAGTACTTC. This gives the protein CTSSLPPGGRRETQYF.